The clone carrying this T cell receptor (beta chain) has just a few counts. Its antigen is currently unknown. Each sample used at least 7 million PBMCs. The sample comes from a study of blood T cells in healthy people across ages. Study results and caveats: With age, beta diversity per million T cells declined roughly linearly, significantly by about 37. Both higher diversity and more naive CD4+ cells marked long-lived donors when set against aged donors.

PCR was performed a second time for roughly 7 to 12 cycles using a sample-barcoded 5' primer and a J-beta primer mix. The template-switch adaptor was a 5' adaptor with 12 random nucleotides. It tagged each cDNA molecule. One entry per CDR3 protein, called by TCRdb with MiXCR from the 5' RACE reads. Found here are 1.5 million to 2 million distinct CDR3 sequences, around 40% of them singletons; the top ten hold roughly 23%. Trimming left V 4 bases short and J 1 base short, with 15 bases between. The germline V gene has CDR1 SGHTS and CDR2 YDEGEE. CDR3 length: 17 amino acids. The chain is built from TRBV5-8 and TRBJ2-6; D is unresolved. The receptor was derived from a human donor in good health. Sequencing was performed on blood. The CDR3 DNA reads as TGTGCCAGCAGCCTAACACGGAGATTGTCTGGGGCCAACGTCCTGACTTTC. Translation: CASSLTRRLSGANVLTF. The full variable domain, in which reference TRBV5-8 and TRBJ2-6 provide the parts outside the CDR3, is EAGVTQSPTHLIKTRGQQATLRCSPISGHTSVYWYQQALGLGLQFLLWYDEGEERNRGNFPPRFSGRQFPNYSSELNVNALELEDSALYLCASSLTRRLSGANVLTFGAGSRLTVL.